The entry below describes one T cell receptor (beta chain). Its antigen is as yet unknown. The PCR made use of 60 Vbeta and 13 Jbeta primers. Profiled with immunoSEQ multiplex PCR; TCRdb holds only in-frame clones, not every one. The table records more than 150,000 clones, roughly 80% of them present only once. The sample comes from a study of cytomegalovirus exposure and HLA in healthy donors. Points from the study as a whole: In a later analysis, TCR beta V- and J-gene trimming showed a link to a missense DCLRE1C variant.

All the people who gave samples were healthy bone marrow donors. Germline V gene lookup returns CDR1 SGHRS and CDR2 YFSETQ. J gave up 0 bases and V 4 bases, and 6 bases lay outside the gene matches. The CDR3 has 15 amino acids. The chain couples TRBV5-1 to TRBJ2-5; the match to TRBD2 covers 7 bases. The sequence came from a girl between 10 and 17 years old in good health and CMV-seropositive. Material for sequencing was PBMCs. The CDR3 loop is CASSPTSRNQETQYF. The CDR3, as DNA: TGCGCCAGCAGCCCGACTAGCCGAAACCAAGAGACCCAGTACTTC.